This T cell receptor (beta chain) appears in the sequencing data of a study of blood T cells in healthy people across ages. The CDR3 covers 13 residues. CDR1 LGHNA and CDR2 YNFKEQ come from the germline V gene. V lost 5 bases to trimming and J lost 7 bases, with 12 bases between them. This clonotype was counted at least ten times. The authors ran a second PCR of about 7 to 12 cycles using a sample-barcoded 5' primer and a J-beta primer mix. The template-switch adaptor was a 5' adaptor with 12 random nucleotides. It tagged each cDNA molecule. Every sample produced at least 3 million CDR3-containing paired-end reads. TCRdb itself ran the 5' RACE reads through MiXCR, one entry per CDR3 protein. This table has approximately 780,000 distinct CDR3 sequences, 25% to 30% appearing once. The same sample was also used in a study of T cells of mothers and their children. That report notes: All extracted RNA went into cDNA synthesis, approximately 1.5 ug per 15 ul. Each child gave about 3 million TCR beta CDR3 reads (each mother, over 8.5 million).

This TCR was sampled from a boy younger than 18 in good health. The V call is TRBV4-2, the J call TRBJ2-1; either TRBD1 or TRBD2 may fit D (5 bases each). Sequencing used blood. For the CDR3, the DNA is TGTGCCAGCAGCTGGGGGACCATAAATGAGCAGTTCTTC. Residues: CASSWGTINEQFF.